This record concerns one TCR beta chain sequence. This sample is drawn from a study of T cell changes during pregnancy in multiple sclerosis. Germline V gene sequence: CDR1 SNHLY, CDR2 FYNNEI. This CDR3 region has 15 residues. Trimming removed 7 bases from V and 2 bases from J; junction bases left unmatched: 8. Only in-frame clones appear in the TCRdb table, and some are missing; sequencing was by immunoSEQ multiplex PCR. The sample consists of about 60,000 clones, more than 85% of them appearing once. This clonotype was sampled from a female donor with multiple sclerosis, enrolled in a pregnancy study. The rearrangement uses TRBV2 and TRBJ2-7; TRBD1 matches at 10 bases. The starting material was peripheral blood, obtained before pregnancy. The CDR3 DNA sequence: TGTGCCAGCAAATCGGACAGGGGGGTTCCCTACGAGCAGTACTTC. This sequence encodes CASKSDRGVPYEQYF.